This TCR beta chain appears in the sequencing data of a study of cytomegalovirus exposure and HLA in healthy donors. V gave up 3 bases and J gave up 5 bases; unmatched junction bases: 8. In germline, CDR1 is SGHNT, CDR2 YYREEE (reference sequence). This CDR3 contains 15 residues. General study points: Overall, roughly 160 TCR beta chains were annotated as cytomegalovirus-associated.

About this clone itself: Its target is not known.

The PCR made use of 60 Vbeta and 13 Jbeta primers. Clones were sequenced by immunoSEQ multiplex PCR, and TCRdb holds only the in-frame ones, with some missing. The table counts approximately 42,000 clones; 6.5% to 10% lies in the top ten. V is TRBV5-4 and J is TRBJ2-5, with 9 bases fitting TRBD2. The sequenced sample consisted of PBMCs. This TCR came from a male donor in good health and CMV-seronegative. As DNA, the CDR3 is TGTGCCAGCAGCTCGAGAGCGGGAGGTTTGGAGACCCAGTACTTC. Protein product: CASSSRAGGLETQYF.